The entry below describes one T cell receptor (beta chain). The data derive from a study of blood T cell repertoires in COVID-19. Study details: Sites in the United States, Italy and Spain provided acute and convalescent COVID-19 samples. The cDNA or gDNA used as material had been derived from T cells, B-cell-depleted T cells, or PBMCs.

This CDR3 comprises 15 residues. Germline CDR1 reads SEHNR; CDR2 reads FQNEAQ (reference sequence). The V end lost 0 bases, the J end lost 1 base, and 9 bases lay between the germline ends. Authors' methods: Estimation of nucleated cell counts relied on the amplification of reference gene primers. Some clones are missing from TCRdb's copy, which holds only in-frame ones; the method was immunoSEQ multiplex PCR. The V and J calls and clone size come from that table; D and trimming were worked out from the DNA. The repertoire holds some 27,000 clones, with around 87% as singletons. The sample was peripheral blood. The V and J genes are TRBV7-9 and TRBJ2-5, with D tentatively TRBD1 (5 bases). The origin of this receptor is a human donor in a cohort sampled during active COVID-19. The donor label of this sample is uncertain. The CDR3 is CASSLALRGQETQYF. CDR3 in DNA: TGTGCCAGCAGCTTAGCGCTAAGGGGCCAAGAGACCCAGTACTTC.